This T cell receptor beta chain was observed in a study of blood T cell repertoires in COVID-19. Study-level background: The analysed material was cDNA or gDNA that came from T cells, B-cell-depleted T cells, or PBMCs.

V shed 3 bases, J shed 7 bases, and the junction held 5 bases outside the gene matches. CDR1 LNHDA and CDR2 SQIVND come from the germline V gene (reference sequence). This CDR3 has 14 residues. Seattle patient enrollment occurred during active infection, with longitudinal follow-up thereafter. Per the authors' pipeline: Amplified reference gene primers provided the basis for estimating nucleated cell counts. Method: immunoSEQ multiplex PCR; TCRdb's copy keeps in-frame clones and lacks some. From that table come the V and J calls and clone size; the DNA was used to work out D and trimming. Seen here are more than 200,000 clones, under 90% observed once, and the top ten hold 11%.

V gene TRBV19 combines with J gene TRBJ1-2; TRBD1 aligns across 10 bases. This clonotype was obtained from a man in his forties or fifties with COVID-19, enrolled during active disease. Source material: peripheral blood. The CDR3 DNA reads TGTGCCAGTAGTATCCCGGACAGGGGGTCTGGCTACACCTTC. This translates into CASSIPDRGSGYTF.